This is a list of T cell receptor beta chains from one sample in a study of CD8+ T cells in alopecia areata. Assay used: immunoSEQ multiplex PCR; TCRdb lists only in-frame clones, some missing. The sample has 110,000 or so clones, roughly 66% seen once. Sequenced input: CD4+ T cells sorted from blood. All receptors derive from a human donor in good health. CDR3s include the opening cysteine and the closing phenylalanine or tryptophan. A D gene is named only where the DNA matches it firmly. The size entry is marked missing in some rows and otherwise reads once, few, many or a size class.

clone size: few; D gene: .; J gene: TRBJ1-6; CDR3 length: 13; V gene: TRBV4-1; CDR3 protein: CASSLGLNSPLHF; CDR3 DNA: TGCGCCAGCAGCCTAGGGCTTAATTCACCCCTCCACTTT
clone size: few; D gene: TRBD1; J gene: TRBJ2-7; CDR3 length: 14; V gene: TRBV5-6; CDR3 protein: CASRDRRTGYEQYF; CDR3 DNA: TGTGCCAGCAGGGACCGCCGGACAGGCTACGAGCAGTACTTC
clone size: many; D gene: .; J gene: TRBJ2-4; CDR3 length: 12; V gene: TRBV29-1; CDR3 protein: CSIKLGGNIQYF; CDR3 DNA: TGCAGCATAAAACTCGGGGGAAACATTCAGTACTTC
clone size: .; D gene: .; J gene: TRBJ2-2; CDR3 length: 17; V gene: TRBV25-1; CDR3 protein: CASSEYPRQGLTGELFF; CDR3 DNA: TGTGCCAGCAGTGAATACCCTCGACAGGGACTCACCGGGGAGCTGTTTTTT
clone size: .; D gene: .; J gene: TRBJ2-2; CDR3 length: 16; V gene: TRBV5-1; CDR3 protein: CASSLVWSPNTGELFF; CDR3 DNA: TGCGCCAGCAGCTTGGTGTGGAGTCCGAACACCGGGGAGCTGTTTTTT
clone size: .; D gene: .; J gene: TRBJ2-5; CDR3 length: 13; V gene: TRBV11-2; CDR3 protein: CASSRGNLETQYF; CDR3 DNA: TGTGCCAGCAGCCGAGGGAACTTGGAGACCCAGTACTTC
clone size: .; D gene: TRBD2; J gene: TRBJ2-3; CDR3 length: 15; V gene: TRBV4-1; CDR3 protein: CASSFAGGFTDTQYF; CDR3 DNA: TGCGCCAGCAGCTTCGCGGGGGGGTTCACAGATACGCAGTATTTT
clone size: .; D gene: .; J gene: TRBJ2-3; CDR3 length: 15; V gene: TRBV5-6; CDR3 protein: CASSFDTGGTDTQYF; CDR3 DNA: TGTGCCAGCAGCTTTGACACAGGAGGCACAGATACGCAGTATTTT
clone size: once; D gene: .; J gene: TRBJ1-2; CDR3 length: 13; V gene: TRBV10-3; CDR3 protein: CAISESGLYGYTF; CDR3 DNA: TGTGCCATCAGTGAGTCGGGGCTCTATGGCTACACCTTC
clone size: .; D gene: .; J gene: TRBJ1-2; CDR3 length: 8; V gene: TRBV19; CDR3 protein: CASTRYTF; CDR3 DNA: TGTGCCAGTACCCGCTACACCTTC
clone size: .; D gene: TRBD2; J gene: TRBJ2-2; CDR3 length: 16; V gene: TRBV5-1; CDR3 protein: CASSLSAGAATGELFF; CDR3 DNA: TGCGCCAGCAGCTTGTCAGCGGGGGCCGCCACCGGGGAGCTGTTTTTT
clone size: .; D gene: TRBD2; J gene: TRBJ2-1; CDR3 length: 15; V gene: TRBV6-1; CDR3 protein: CASNLAGSAYNEQFF; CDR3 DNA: TGTGCCAGCAACCTAGCGGGGTCCGCCTACAATGAGCAGTTCTTC
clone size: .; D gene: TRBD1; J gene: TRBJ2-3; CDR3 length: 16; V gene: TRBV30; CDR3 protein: CAWSFWDGTETDTQYF; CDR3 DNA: TGTGCCTGGAGTTTTTGGGATGGGACAGAAACAGATACGCAGTATTTT
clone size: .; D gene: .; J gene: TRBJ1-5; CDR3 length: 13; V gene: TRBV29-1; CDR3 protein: CSVTTSLNQPQHF; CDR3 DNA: TGCAGCGTTACTACAAGTCTCAATCAGCCCCAGCATTTT
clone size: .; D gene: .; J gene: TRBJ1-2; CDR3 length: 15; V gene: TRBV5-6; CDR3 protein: CASSLDTRGTYGYTF; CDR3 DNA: TGTGCCAGCAGCTTGGACACACGGGGGACCTATGGCTACACCTTC
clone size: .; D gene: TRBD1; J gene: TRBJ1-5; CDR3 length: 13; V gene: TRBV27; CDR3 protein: CASRRTGAQPQHF; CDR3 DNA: TGTGCCAGCAGAAGGACAGGGGCTCAGCCCCAGCATTTT
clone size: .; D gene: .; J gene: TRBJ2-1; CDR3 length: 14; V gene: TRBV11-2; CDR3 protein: CASSLDLSYNEQFF; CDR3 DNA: TGTGCCAGCAGCTTAGATCTTTCGTACAATGAGCAGTTCTTC
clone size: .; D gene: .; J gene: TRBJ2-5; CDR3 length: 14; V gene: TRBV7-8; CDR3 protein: CASSLSRHRETQYF; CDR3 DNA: TGTGCCAGCAGCTTAAGCCGGCATAGGGAGACCCAGTACTTC
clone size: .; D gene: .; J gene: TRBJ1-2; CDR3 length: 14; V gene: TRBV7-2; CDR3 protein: CASSFLVPPRSYTF; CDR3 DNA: TGTGCCAGCAGCTTTCTTGTCCCCCCCCGCAGCTACACCTTC
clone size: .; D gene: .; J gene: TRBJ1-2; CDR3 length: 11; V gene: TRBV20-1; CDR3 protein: CSAPREYGYTF; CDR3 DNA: TGCAGTGCCCCCCGGGAGTATGGCTACACCTTC
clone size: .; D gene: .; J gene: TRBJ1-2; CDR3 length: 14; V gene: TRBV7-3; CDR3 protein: CASSPGGGSSGYTF; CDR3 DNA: TGTGCCAGCAGCCCCGGGGGGGGCTCTTCTGGCTACACCTTC
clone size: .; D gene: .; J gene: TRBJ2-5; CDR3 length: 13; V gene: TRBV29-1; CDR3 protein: CSGREWIGETQYF; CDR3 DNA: TGCAGCGGAAGGGAGTGGATTGGGGAGACCCAGTACTTC
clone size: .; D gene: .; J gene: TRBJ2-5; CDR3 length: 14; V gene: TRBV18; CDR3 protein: CASSPLLGTETQYF; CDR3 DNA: TGTGCCAGCTCACCTCTATTGGGGACGGAGACCCAGTACTTC
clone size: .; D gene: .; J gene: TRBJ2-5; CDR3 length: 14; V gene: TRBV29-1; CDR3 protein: CSVVLGRAQETQYF; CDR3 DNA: TGCAGCGTTGTCCTAGGTCGAGCCCAAGAGACCCAGTACTTC
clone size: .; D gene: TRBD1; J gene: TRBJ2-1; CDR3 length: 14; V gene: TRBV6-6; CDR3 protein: CASSWGQGPNEQFF; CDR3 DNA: TGTGCCAGCAGTTGGGGACAGGGGCCCAATGAGCAGTTCTTC
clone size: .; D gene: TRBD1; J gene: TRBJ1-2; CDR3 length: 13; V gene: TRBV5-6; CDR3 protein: CASSRDRDYGYTF; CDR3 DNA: TGTGCCAGCAGTAGGGACAGGGACTATGGCTACACCTTC
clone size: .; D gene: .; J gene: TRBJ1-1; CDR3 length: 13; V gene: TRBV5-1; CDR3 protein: CASSLPGQGGAFF; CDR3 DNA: TGCGCCAGCAGCTTGCCAGGTCAAGGGGGGGCTTTCTTT
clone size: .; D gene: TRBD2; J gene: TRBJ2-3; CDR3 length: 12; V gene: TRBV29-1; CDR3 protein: CSVLAGGDTQYF; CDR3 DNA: TGCAGCGTACTAGCGGGGGGTGATACGCAGTATTTT
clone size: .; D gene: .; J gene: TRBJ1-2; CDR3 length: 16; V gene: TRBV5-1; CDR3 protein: CASSSGALTARYGYTF; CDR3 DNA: TGCGCCAGCAGCTCGGGAGCTTTAACGGCCCGCTATGGCTACACCTTC
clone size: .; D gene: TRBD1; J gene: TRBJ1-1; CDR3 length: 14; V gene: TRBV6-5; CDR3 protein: CASRRTGTNTEAFF; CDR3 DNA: TGTGCCAGCAGGAGGACAGGGACGAACACTGAAGCTTTCTTT
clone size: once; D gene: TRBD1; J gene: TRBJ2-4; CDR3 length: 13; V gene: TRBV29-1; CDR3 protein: CSVKDRARNIQYF; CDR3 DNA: TGCAGCGTGAAGGACAGGGCGAGGAACATTCAGTACTTC
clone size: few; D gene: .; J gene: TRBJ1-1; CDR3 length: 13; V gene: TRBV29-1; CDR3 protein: CSVGSGVDTEAFF; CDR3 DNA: TGCAGCGTGGGGAGTGGGGTTGACACTGAAGCTTTCTTT
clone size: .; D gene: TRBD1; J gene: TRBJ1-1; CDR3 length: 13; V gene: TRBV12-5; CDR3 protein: CASGSGGRTEAFF; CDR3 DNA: TGTGCTAGTGGTTCAGGGGGCCGGACTGAAGCTTTCTTT
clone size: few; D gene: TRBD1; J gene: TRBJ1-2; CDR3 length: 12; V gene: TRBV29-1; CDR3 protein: CSGGQLVGGYTF; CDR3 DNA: TGCAGCGGGGGACAGTTGGTTGGTGGCTACACCTTC
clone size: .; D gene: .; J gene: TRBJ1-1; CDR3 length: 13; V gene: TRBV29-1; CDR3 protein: CSGLGRSNTEAFF; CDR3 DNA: TGCAGCGGGCTAGGACGGAGCAACACTGAAGCTTTCTTT
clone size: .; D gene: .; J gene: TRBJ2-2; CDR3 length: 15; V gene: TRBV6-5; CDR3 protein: CACTGTDHYTGELFF; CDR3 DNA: TGTGCCTGCACCGGGACTGACCATTACACCGGGGAGCTGTTTTTT
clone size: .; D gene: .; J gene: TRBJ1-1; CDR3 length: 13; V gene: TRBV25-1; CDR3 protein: CASSRPGRDEAFF; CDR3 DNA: TGTGCCAGCAGCCGTCCCGGGAGGGATGAAGCTTTCTTT
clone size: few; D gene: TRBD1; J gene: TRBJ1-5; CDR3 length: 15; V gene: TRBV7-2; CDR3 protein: CASSFQGAGNQPQHF; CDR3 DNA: TGTGCCAGCAGCTTTCAGGGGGCTGGCAATCAGCCCCAGCATTTT
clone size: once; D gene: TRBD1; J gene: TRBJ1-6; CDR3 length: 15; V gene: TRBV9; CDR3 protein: CASSETTGGNSPLHF; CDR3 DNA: TGTGCCAGCAGCGAGACGACAGGGGGCAATTCACCCCTCCACTTT